Reported below is one TCR beta chain. Its antigen remains unidentified. This entry belongs to a study of vaccination effects on CD4 cells after COVID-19. Study results and caveats: The study enrolled few convalescent patients and sampled no early post-infection timepoints.

Assay: immunoSEQ multiplex PCR; the TCRdb copy retains only in-frame clones and omits some. This table has around 46,000 clones, under 80% appearing once. Prior to sequencing, the ViraFEST assay stimulated PBMC with viral peptide pools, which expanded the antigen-specific CD4+ T cells. Cultured cells yielded isolated CD4+ T cells after 10 days. The person had a PCR-confirmed SARS-CoV-2 infection during March to December 2020. The trim removed 7 bases at V and 2 bases at J, leaving 9 bases unmatched. The CDR3 has 15 amino acids. Germline V gene data show CDR1 as MDHEN and CDR2 as SYDVKM. The chain uses TRBV28 and TRBJ2-3; 7 bases are shared with TRBD1. The TCR comes from a human donor who had a prior SARS-CoV-2 infection. This specimen consisted of CD4+ T cells from PBMCs cultured with a peptide pool, obtained before COVID-19 vaccination. CDR3 protein: CASTPLDRTTDTQYF. Here the CDR3 DNA reads TGTGCCAGCACCCCCCTGGACAGGACCACAGATACGCAGTATTTT.